These 26 T cell receptor beta chains were sequenced from one sample in a study of CD8 T cells in Susac syndrome. Reverse transcription of roughly 0.5 to 1 ug RNA used random hexamers. TCRdb called the immunoSEQ multiplex PCR reads again in MiXCR, with one record for every CDR3 protein. The repertoire holds 170,000 or so distinct CDR3 sequences, with approximately 95% as singletons. Sequences were obtained from CD4+ T cells from PBMCs. The receptors originated from a human donor with Susac syndrome.

The J gene is TRBJ1-1, the V gene TRBV30; D unclear. Germline CDR1 is GTSNPN and CDR2 is SVGIG (reference sequence). Trimming left V 5 bases short and J 3 bases short, with 7 bases between. The CDR3 is made up of 11 amino acids. The CDR3 DNA follows: TGTGCCTGGTATGCATACACTGAAGCTTTCTTT. Protein: CAWYAYTEAFF.

This chain joins TRBV7-8 and TRBJ2-1; D ambiguous. The CDR3 length is 13 residues. The germline CDR1 and CDR2 sequences are SGHVS and FQNEAQ. The ends were cut back, 3 bases at V and 9 bases at J, with 12 bases in the middle. CDR3 residues: CASSFDWTGEQFF. The CDR3 nucleotides read TGTGCCAGCAGCTTCGACTGGACCGGTGAGCAGTTCTTC.

The chain combines TRBV18 with TRBJ1-1; a possible D gene is TRBD1 (6 bases). The CDR3 runs to 13 residues. Germline-derived CDR1 and CDR2 are KGHSH and LQKENI. V was trimmed by 3 bases and J by 3 bases, leaving 8 bases between them. In nucleotides, the CDR3 is TGTGCCAGCTCACCCTACAGGGACACTGAAGCTTTCTTT. Amino acid sequence: CASSPYRDTEAFF.

The CDR3 loop is CASSQEQNPYNEQFF. As DNA, the CDR3 is TGTGCCAGCAGCCAAGAGCAGAACCCCTACAATGAGCAGTTCTTC. This chain connects TRBV3-1 to TRBJ2-1; D not resolved. The CDR3 length is 15 residues. Trimming stripped 0 bases from V and 2 bases from J, with 8 bases between. The germline V gene has CDR1 LGHDT and CDR2 YNNKEL (reference sequence).

The chain couples TRBV7-6 to TRBJ1-1; D gene unclear. Germline V CDR1 and CDR2: SGHVS, FNYEAQ. CDR3 length equals 14 residues. The V end lost 5 bases, the J end lost 7 bases, and 17 bases lay between the germline ends. The CDR3 loop is CASSPQNGWGEAFF. DNA for the CDR3: TGTGCCAGCAGCCCCCAGAATGGGTGGGGTGAAGCTTTCTTT. Complete variable domain (other parts from reference TRBV7-6 and TRBJ1-1): GAGVSQSPRYKVTKRGQDVALRCDPISGHVSLYWYRQALGQGPEFLTYFNYEAQQDKSGLPNDRFSAERPEGSISTLTIQRTEQRDSAMYRCASSPQNGWGEAFFGQGTRLTVV.

This chain connects TRBV19 to TRBJ2-3; D is unclear. Deletions cut 3 bases from V and 2 bases from J, with 9 bases between. The CDR3 length is 14 residues. Looked up from germline, CDR1 is LNHDA and CDR2 is SQIVND (reference sequence). The CDR3 loop reads CASSMNGNTDTQYF. CDR3 DNA: TGTGCCAGTAGTATGAACGGAAACACAGATACGCAGTATTTT.

This chain links TRBV25-1 with TRBJ2-3; a weak D match, TRBD2 (5 bases). Germline V gene data show CDR1 as MGHDK and CDR2 as SYGVNS. Trimming pared 6 bases from V and 10 bases from J, leaving 11 bases between. The CDR3 loop spans 11 amino acids. CDR3 in DNA: TGTGCCAGCAGAGAGTCGGGATCGCAGTATTTT. It encodes CASRESGSQYF.

The chain combines TRBV7-8 with TRBJ2-6; D might be TRBD1 or TRBD2, each matching 5 bases. Germline V gives CDR1 SGHVS, CDR2 FQNEAQ. Trimming stripped 5 bases from V and 0 bases from J, with 23 bases between. The CDR3 runs 20 residues. CDR3 protein: CASSLSRSVGRISGANVLTF. The CDR3 DNA reads as TGTGCCAGCAGCCTCTCTCGATCAGTGGGACGAATCTCTGGGGCCAACGTCCTGACTTTC.

The rearrangement links TRBV4-3 to TRBJ2-1; no clear D. V dropped 4 bases and J dropped 10 bases, with 17 bases sitting between them. The CDR3 is 14 residues long. In germline, CDR1 is LGHNA, CDR2 YSLEER. CDR3 DNA sequence: TGCGCCAGCAGCCTTTTCCTTAACATGGGGGAGCAGTTCTTC. Translating gives CASSLFLNMGEQFF.

The gene calls are TRBV30 and TRBJ1-5, with D possibly matching TRBD1 (5 bases). There are 13 residues in the CDR3. Germline V gene data show CDR1 as GTSNPN and CDR2 as SVGIG (reference sequence). V was clipped by 3 bases and J by 6 bases, with 12 bases between them. The CDR3 protein is CAWSGGDSQPQHF. The CDR3 nucleotides are TGTGCCTGGAGCGGGGGTGACAGTCAGCCCCAGCATTTT.

V usage is TRBV4-3 and J usage is TRBJ2-2; either TRBD1 or TRBD2 may supply D (5 bases each). Germline values: CDR1 LGHNA, CDR2 YSLEER. The CDR3 runs 15 residues. The ends were cut back, 0 bases at V and 6 bases at J, with 11 bases in the middle. The chain's CDR3 is CASSQDWGFAGELFF. The CDR3 nucleotides read TGCGCCAGCAGCCAAGATTGGGGGTTCGCCGGGGAGCTGTTTTTT.

The chain combines TRBV27 with TRBJ2-7; TRBD2 matches at 8 bases. CDR3 length: 17 residues. Germline CDR1 reads MNHEY; CDR2 reads SMNVEV (reference sequence). The J segment lost 1 base and the V segment lost 3 bases, leaving 11 bases of the junction unmatched. Here the CDR3 reads CASSFGASTSGSYEQYF. The CDR3 DNA follows: TGTGCCAGCAGTTTTGGGGCCAGCACTAGCGGATCCTACGAGCAGTACTTC.

This sequence joins TRBV3-1 and TRBJ2-5, with 9 nucleotides matching TRBD2. The CDR3 runs 15 residues. CDR1 LGHDT and CDR2 YNNKEL come from the germline V gene (reference sequence). V lost 3 bases and J lost 5; bases outside the gene matches: 7. CDR3 residues: CASSHLGLADETQYF. The CDR3 DNA reads as TGTGCCAGCAGCCACCTGGGACTAGCTGACGAGACCCAGTACTTC.

The chain is built from TRBV5-1 and TRBJ2-5; no reliable D call. CDR1 SGHRS and CDR2 YFSETQ come from the germline V gene. V was shortened by 4 bases and J by 5 bases, with 21 bases between the two germline ends. CDR3 length: 16 residues. The DNA of the CDR3 is TGCGCCAGCAGCCCACGAGTGACACCCTTAGGGGAGACCCAGTACTTC. It specifies CASSPRVTPLGETQYF.

The chain links TRBV24-1 to TRBJ2-1, with 7 bases fitting TRBD1. J was trimmed by 5 bases and V by 6 bases; bases with no gene match: 3. The CDR3 is 13 residues long. From germline, CDR1 is KGHDR and CDR2 SFDVKD. Written as DNA, the CDR3 is TGTGCCACCAGTATTCAGGGGGACAATGAGCAGTTCTTC. As protein: CATSIQGDNEQFF.

V usage is TRBV29-1 and J usage is TRBJ1-2; tentative D call: TRBD1 (5 bases). Per germline, CDR1 SQVTM and CDR2 ANQGSEA. V was pared by 6 bases and J by 4 bases, with 12 bases between. The CDR3 is 12 residues long. CDR3 bases: TGCAGCGTGCAGACAGCTTTCTATGGCTACACCTTC. As protein: CSVQTAFYGYTF. Drawing the rest from reference TRBV29-1 and TRBJ1-2, the complete variable domain is SAVISQKPSRDICQRGTSLTIQCQVDSQVTMMFWYRQQPGQSLTLIATANQGSEATYESGFVIDKFPISRPNLTFSTLTVSNMSPEDSSIYLCSVQTAFYGYTFGSGTRLTVV.

The rearrangement links TRBV29-1 to TRBJ2-3; D may correspond to TRBD1 or TRBD2 (5 bases each). Trimming took off 6 bases at V and 1 base at J, with 8 bases between the two ends. The CDR3 length is 12 residues. Germline CDR1 is SQVTM and CDR2 is ANQGSEA. The CDR3 loop reads CSVQGRTDTQYF. The DNA of the CDR3 is TGCAGCGTCCAGGGACGCACAGATACGCAGTATTTT.

The chain carries TRBV24-1 and TRBJ2-5; possible D gene TRBD1, 6 bases. Germline CDR1 reads KGHDR; CDR2 reads SFDVKD. Trimming removed 2 bases at V and 1 base at J, with 7 bases between. The length of the CDR3 is 14 residues. The CDR3 here is CATSDSDSQETQYF. CDR3 in DNA: TGTGCCACCAGTGATTCGGACAGCCAAGAGACCCAGTACTTC.

The chain recombines TRBV20-1 with TRBJ1-1; TRBD1 matches 10 bases. The CDR3 covers 13 residues. V dropped 6 bases and J dropped 5; count of bases not matched to a gene: 6. The germline V gene has CDR1 DFQATT and CDR2 SNEGSKA (reference sequence). The CDR3 here is CSAAGQGRTEAFF. For the CDR3, the DNA is TGCAGTGCCGCGGGACAGGGGAGGACTGAAGCTTTCTTT.

The table lists this clonotype with a few counts. The V gene is TRBV18, the J gene TRBJ2-7, with TRBD1 matching over 10 bases. The V and J ends lost 4 bases and 2 bases, in that order; junction bases with no gene match: 2. The length of the CDR3 is 14 residues. CDR1 is KGHSH and CDR2 is LQKENI in the germline V gene. DNA for the CDR3: TGTGCCAGCTCACAGGGACAGGGGACCTACGAGCAGTACTTC. It specifies CASSQGQGTYEQYF.

The CDR3 reads CASSSPGPLGSGANVLTF. In DNA form, the CDR3 reads TGTGCCAGCAGCTCCCCTGGCCCGTTAGGCTCTGGGGCCAACGTCCTGACTTTC. The chain uses TRBV5-6 and TRBJ2-6, with D uncertain. CDR1 and CDR2 (germline): SGHDT, YYEEEE. V lost 3 bases, J lost 0 bases, and 16 bases lay in between. The CDR3 contains 18 residues.

The rearrangement joins TRBV6-2 or TRBV6-3 to TRBJ1-1; D unclear. Deletions cut 3 bases from V and 2 bases from J, with 7 bases between. The CDR3 spans 13 residues. The V gene's germline CDR1 is MNHEY and CDR2 SVGEGT. CDR3 sequence reads: CASSYQANTEAFF. The CDR3 DNA is TGTGCCAGCAGTTATCAGGCTAACACTGAAGCTTTCTTT.

This chain uses TRBV28 with TRBJ2-1; 14 nucleotides line up with TRBD2. With V trimmed by 3 bases and J by 9 bases, 4 bases remained unmatched. Germline CDR1 and CDR2: MDHEN and SYDVKM. The CDR3 has 15 residues. CDR3 protein: CASSLATSGRVEQFF. The CDR3 nucleotides read TGTGCCAGCAGTTTGGCGACTAGCGGGAGGGTTGAGCAGTTCTTC.

V gene TRBV6-5 combines with J gene TRBJ1-2; 8 bases match TRBD1. V trimming: 2 bases; J trimming: 3 bases; junction bases outside the gene matches: 2. The CDR3 extends over 14 amino acids. CDR1 is MNHEY, CDR2 SVGAGI, per germline. This CDR3 is CASSYQDRDYGYTF. In nucleotides, the CDR3 is TGTGCCAGCAGTTACCAGGACAGGGACTATGGCTACACCTTC.

The chain has TRBV30 and TRBJ2-5; 8 nucleotides line up with TRBD1. The CDR3 sequence is 16 residues long. CDR1 GTSNPN and CDR2 SVGIG come from the germline V gene (reference sequence). J gave up 5 bases and V 3 bases, and 14 bases lay outside the gene matches. CDR3 coding DNA: TGTGCCTGGAGGTCCTGGACAGGGTGGAGGGGGGAGACCCAGTACTTC. Translation: CAWRSWTGWRGETQYF.

This CDR3 is CASSGRTSGNNEQFF. In nucleotides, the CDR3 is TGTGCCAGTAGTGGGAGGACTAGCGGGAACAATGAGCAGTTCTTC. The rearrangement uses TRBV19 and TRBJ2-1, with TRBD2 identical over 12 bases. This CDR3 has 15 residues. Germline V lookup: CDR1 LNHDA, CDR2 SQIVND (reference sequence). V lost 5 bases, J lost 5 bases, and 4 bases stayed unmatched.